The T cell receptor (beta chain) under discussion was sequenced for a study of CD8 T cells in ankylosing spondylitis. A quantitative 5'-RACE method, one with molecular barcodes, was used to make TCR beta libraries. TCRdb analysed the 5' RACE reads with MiXCR anew, one entry per CDR3 protein. The sample has roughly 60,000 distinct CDR3 sequences, 6% to 8% seen once. Note on this clonotype: Its antigen is unidentified.

The CDR3 covers 12 residues. Germline CDR1 is SGHNT and CDR2 is YENEEA. V was trimmed by 2 bases and J by 8 bases, leaving 9 bases between them. General study findings and limits: Enrichment of disease-linked clones was reportedly significant in matched ankylosing spondylitis synovial fluid. Typical of ankylosing spondylitis blood, it appeared, was a TCR beta motif of 7 or 8 highly homologous variants.

The chain combines TRBV11-3 with TRBJ1-1, with D uncertain. This sequence originates from a male donor with ankylosing spondylitis. Material: synovial fluid, either unsorted or a sorted T cell fraction (not recorded which). The CDR3 coding sequence is TGTGCCAGCAGCTTATACGATGGGGAAGCTTTCTTT. Protein: CASSLYDGEAFF.